These 3 T cell receptor beta chains were all obtained from the same sample, sequenced in a study of shared clonotypes between healthy human individuals. Using immunoSEQ multiplex PCR, the repertoire was profiled, and TCRdb retains in-frame clones only, with some absent. The sample consists of 190,000 or so clones, over 50% of them appearing once. The material sequenced was memory CD4+ T cells sorted from blood. Sample subset: CD45RA-negative fraction. The receptor set was obtained from a man aged 30 to 45 in good health.

The chain carries TRBV18 and TRBJ2-4; possibly TRBD1 for D (6 bases). Trimming removed 3 bases from V and 9 bases from J, with 15 bases in between. This CDR3 spans 14 amino acids. The germline CDR1 and CDR2 sequences are KGHSH and LQKENI. DNA for the CDR3: TGTGCCAGCTCACCGGGACAAAAAGAGAGCATTCAGTACTTC. This encodes CASSPGQKESIQYF.

Ten or more counts support this clone. The chain links TRBV7-8 to TRBJ1-1; perhaps TRBD1 as D (6 bases). V was cut by 5 bases and J by 1 base, with 8 bases left in between. The CDR3 has 13 amino acids. The germline V gene encodes CDR1 SGHVS and CDR2 FQNEAQ. CDR3 protein: CASSPTGNTEAFF. The CDR3 DNA is TGTGCCAGCAGCCCGACAGGGAACACTGAAGCTTTCTTT.

V is TRBV4-1 and J is TRBJ2-3; D possibly corresponds to TRBD1 (5 bases). Trimming cost V 4 bases and J 6 bases, with 17 bases left between them. Germline lookup yields CDR1 MGHRA and CDR2 YSYEKL. CDR3 length: 15 amino acids. The CDR3 reads CASSPALPQGDTQYF. Written as DNA, the CDR3 is TGCGCCAGCAGCCCCGCTCTCCCGCAGGGTGATACGCAGTATTTT.